The clone carrying this TCR beta chain was counted between two and nine times. What it binds is not known. The sample comes from a study of blood T cells in healthy people across ages. Caucasian individuals from Russia who were healthy and aged about 6 to 90 acted as donors. A sample-barcoded 5' primer and a J-beta primer mix were used in a second PCR of roughly 6 to 11 cycles. Each TCR beta cDNA got a 12-nucleotide random molecular identifier. Each CDR3 protein is one row after TCRdb ran MiXCR on the 5' RACE reads. The table has 1,300,000 or so distinct CDR3 sequences, around 59% seen once; the top ten hold about 6.3%. The study, taken as a whole, reports: The percentage of naive T cells correlated strongly with TCR beta diversity. Among long-lived donors, naive CD4+ cells were more numerous and diversity higher than in aged donors.

The specimen sequenced was blood. The TCR comes from a man aged 18 to 35 in good health.

CDR3 nucleotide sequence: TGCGCCAGCAGCCAAGTAATTGGACCTCAAGAGACCCAGTACTTC. Translated: CASSQVIGPQETQYF. This chain connects TRBV4-3 to TRBJ2-5; unclear D gene. The CDR3 extends over 15 amino acids. Germline lookup yields CDR1 LGHNA and CDR2 YSLEER. Trimming left V 1 base short and J 2 bases short, with 11 bases between.